This entry describes one T cell receptor (beta chain). Some clones are missing from TCRdb's copy, which holds only in-frame ones; the method was immunoSEQ multiplex PCR. The table records a few million clones, over 85% of them present only once. CD45RO-negative cells were positively selected for CCR7, leaving out terminally differentiated effector memory CD45RA+ cells. From germline, CDR1 is SGHRS and CDR2 YFSETQ. With 4 bases removed from V and 3 bases from J, the gap between germline ends came to 23 bases. This CDR3 spans 17 amino acids. The sample comes from a study of shared clonotypes between healthy human individuals.

The sequenced material came from naive CD8+ T cells from PBMCs. This sequence was found in a man younger than 35 in good health. Some clones in this sample may be carry-over from other donors' samples. The chain recombines TRBV5-1 with TRBJ2-7; tentatively, D is TRBD1 (6 bases). The CDR3 DNA reads as TGCGCCAGCAGCCAAGTGATGAGTGGGACATTGCGCTACGAGCAGTACTTC. This codes for CASSQVMSGTLRYEQYF.